This T cell receptor beta chain came from a study of T cells in localized non-small cell lung cancer. Assay: immunoSEQ multiplex PCR; the TCRdb copy retains only in-frame clones and omits some. Of around 12,000 clones listed, around four fifths were seen once; the top ten hold around a fifth. CDR1 is MNHEY and CDR2 is SMNVEV in the germline V gene (reference sequence). The CDR3 spans 17 residues. The V end lost 5 bases, the J end lost 4 bases, and 20 bases lay between the germline ends. The origin of this receptor is a male donor older than 55 with stage I lung adenocarcinoma. Specimen: peripheral blood, collected before any cancer treatment. This chain uses TRBV27 with TRBJ2-2; D possibly uses TRBD1 or TRBD2 (5 bases each). The CDR3: CASSPRLGPGVTGELFF. CDR3 coding DNA: TGTGCCAGCAGTCCGCGTTTGGGACCGGGTGTCACCGGGGAGCTGTTTTTT.